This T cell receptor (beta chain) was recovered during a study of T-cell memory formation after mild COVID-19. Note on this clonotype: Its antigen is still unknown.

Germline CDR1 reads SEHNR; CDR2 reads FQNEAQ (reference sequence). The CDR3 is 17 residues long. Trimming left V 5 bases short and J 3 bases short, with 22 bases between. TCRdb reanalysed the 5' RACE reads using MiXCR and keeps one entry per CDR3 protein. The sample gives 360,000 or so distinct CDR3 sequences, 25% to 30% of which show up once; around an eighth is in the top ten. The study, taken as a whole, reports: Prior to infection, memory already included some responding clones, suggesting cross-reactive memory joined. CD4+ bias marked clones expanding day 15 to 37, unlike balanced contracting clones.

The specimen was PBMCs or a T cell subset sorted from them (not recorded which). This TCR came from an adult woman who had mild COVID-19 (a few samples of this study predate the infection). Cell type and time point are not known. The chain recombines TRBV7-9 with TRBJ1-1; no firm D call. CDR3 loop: CASSQSRGPRRDTEAFF. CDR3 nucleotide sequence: TGTGCCAGCAGCCAATCTCGAGGGCCTCGGCGGGACACTGAAGCTTTCTTT.